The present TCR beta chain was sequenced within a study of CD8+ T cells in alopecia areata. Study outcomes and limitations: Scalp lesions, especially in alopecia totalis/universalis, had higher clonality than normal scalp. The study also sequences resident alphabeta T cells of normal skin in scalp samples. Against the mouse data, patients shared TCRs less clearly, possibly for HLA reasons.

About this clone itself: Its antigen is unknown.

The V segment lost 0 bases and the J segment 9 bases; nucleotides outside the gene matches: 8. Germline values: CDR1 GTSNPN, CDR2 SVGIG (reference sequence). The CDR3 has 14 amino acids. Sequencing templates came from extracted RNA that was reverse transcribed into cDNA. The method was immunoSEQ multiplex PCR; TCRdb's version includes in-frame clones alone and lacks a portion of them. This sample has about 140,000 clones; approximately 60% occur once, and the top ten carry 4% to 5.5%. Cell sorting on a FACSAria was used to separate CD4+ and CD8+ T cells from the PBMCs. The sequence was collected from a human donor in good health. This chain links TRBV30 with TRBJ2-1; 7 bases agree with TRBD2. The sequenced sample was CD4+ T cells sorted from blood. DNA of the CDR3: TGTGCCTGGAGTGTACAGGCGGGAGCGAGTGAGCAGTTCTTC. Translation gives CAWSVQAGASEQFF.